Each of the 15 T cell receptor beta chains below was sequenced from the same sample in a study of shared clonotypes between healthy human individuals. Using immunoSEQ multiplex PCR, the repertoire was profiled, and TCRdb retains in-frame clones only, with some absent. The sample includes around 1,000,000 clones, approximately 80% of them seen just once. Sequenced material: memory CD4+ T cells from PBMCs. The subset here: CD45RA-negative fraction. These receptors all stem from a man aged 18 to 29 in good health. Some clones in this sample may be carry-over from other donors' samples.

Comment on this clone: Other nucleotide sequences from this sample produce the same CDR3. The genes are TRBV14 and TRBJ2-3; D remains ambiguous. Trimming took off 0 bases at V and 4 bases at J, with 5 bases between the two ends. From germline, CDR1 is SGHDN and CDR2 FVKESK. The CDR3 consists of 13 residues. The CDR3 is CASSQELADTQYF. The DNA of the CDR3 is TGTGCCAGCAGCCAAGAACTCGCAGATACGCAGTATTTT.

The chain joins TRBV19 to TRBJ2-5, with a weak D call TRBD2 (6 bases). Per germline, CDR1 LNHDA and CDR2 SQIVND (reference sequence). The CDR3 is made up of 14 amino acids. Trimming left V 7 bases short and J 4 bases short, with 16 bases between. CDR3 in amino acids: CASTKNGGGETQYF. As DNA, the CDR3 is TGTGCCAGTACCAAAAATGGGGGAGGAGAGACCCAGTACTTC.

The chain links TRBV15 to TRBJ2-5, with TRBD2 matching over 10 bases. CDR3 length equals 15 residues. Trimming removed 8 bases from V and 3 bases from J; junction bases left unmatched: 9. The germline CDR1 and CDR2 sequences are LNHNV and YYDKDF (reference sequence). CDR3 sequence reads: CATRQGTSGKETQYF. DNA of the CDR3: TGTGCCACCCGCCAGGGAACTAGCGGGAAAGAGACCCAGTACTTC.

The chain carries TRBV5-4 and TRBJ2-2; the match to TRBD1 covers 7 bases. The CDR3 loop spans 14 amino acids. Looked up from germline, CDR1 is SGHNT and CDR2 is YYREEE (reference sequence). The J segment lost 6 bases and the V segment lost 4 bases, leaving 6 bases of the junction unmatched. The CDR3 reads CASSHDRVAGELFF. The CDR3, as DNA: TGTGCCAGCAGCCACGACAGGGTGGCCGGGGAGCTGTTTTTT.

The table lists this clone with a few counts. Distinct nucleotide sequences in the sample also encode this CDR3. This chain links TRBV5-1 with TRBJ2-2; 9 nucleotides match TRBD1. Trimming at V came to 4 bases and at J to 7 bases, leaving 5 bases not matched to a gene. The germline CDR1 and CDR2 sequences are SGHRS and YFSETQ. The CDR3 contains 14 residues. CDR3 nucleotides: TGCGCCAGCAGCCCAGGACAGGGGAGCGGGGAGCTGTTTTTT. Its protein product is CASSPGQGSGELFF.

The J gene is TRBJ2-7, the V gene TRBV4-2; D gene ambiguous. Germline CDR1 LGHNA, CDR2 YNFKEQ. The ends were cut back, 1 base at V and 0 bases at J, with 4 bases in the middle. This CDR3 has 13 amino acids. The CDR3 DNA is TGTGCCAGCAGCCAAGGGGTCTCCTACGAGCAGTACTTC. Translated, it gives CASSQGVSYEQYF.

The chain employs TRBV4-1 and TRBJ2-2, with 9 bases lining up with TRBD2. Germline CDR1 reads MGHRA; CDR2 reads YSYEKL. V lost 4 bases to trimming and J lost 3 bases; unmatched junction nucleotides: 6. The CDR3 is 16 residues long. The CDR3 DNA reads TGCGCCAGCAGCCGTAGCGGGAGAGGGGACACCGGGGAGCTGTTTTTT. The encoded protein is CASSRSGRGDTGELFF.

The CDR3 loop is CASSPRAAGGGTDTQYF. The CDR3 nucleotides read TGCGCCAGCAGCCCCCGAGCCGCGGGAGGGGGAACAGATACGCAGTATTTT. The rearrangement joins TRBV4-1 to TRBJ2-3; TRBD2 agrees at 9 bases. CDR3 length equals 17 residues. The V and J ends lost 4 bases and 3 bases, in that order; junction bases with no gene match: 11. Looked up from germline, CDR1 is MGHRA and CDR2 is YSYEKL.

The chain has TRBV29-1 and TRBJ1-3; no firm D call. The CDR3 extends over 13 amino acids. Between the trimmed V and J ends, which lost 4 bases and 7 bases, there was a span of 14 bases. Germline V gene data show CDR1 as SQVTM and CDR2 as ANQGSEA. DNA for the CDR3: TGCAGCGTTGTTCGGGTCGGCGGGAACACCATATATTTT. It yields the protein CSVVRVGGNTIYF.

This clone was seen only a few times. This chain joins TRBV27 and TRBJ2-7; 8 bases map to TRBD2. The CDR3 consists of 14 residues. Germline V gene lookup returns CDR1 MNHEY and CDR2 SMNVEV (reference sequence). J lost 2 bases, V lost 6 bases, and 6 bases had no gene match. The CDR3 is CASRRAGLAYEQYF. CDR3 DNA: TGTGCCAGCAGGAGGGCGGGACTAGCCTACGAGCAGTACTTC.

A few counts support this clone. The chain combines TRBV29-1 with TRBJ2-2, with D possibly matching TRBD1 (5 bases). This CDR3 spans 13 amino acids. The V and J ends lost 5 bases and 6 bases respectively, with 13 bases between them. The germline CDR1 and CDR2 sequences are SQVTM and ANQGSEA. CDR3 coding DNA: TGCAGCGTTAGGGGATTTCGGGCCGGGGAGCTGTTTTTT. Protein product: CSVRGFRAGELFF.

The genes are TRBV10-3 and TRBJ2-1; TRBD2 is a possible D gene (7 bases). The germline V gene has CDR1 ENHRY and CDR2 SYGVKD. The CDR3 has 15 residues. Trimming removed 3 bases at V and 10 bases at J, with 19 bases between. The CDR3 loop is CAISEGGSGAREQFF. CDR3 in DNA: TGTGCCATCAGTGAAGGGGGGAGCGGGGCCCGAGAGCAGTTCTTC.

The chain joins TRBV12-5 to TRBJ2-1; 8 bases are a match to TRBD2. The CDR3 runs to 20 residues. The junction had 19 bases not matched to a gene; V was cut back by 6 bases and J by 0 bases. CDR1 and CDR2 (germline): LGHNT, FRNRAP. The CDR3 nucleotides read TGTGCTAGTGGCCAATCAACTAGCGGCGGGGTTAAGAGCTCCTACAATGAGCAGTTCTTC. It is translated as CASGQSTSGGVKSSYNEQFF.

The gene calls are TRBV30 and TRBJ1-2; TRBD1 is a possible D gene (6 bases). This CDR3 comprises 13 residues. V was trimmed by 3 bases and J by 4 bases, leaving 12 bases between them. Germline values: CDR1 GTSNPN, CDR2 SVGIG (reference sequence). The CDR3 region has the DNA TGTGCCTGGAGCCCCGGACAGAGCTATGGCTACACCTTC. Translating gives CAWSPGQSYGYTF.

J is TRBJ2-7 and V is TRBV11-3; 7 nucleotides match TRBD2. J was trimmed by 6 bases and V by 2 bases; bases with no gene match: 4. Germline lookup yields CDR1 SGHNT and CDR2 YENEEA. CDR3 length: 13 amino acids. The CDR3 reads CASSLTGEGEQYF. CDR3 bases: TGTGCCAGCAGCTTAACCGGGGAGGGCGAGCAGTACTTC.